This TCR beta chain was documented in a study of resident and recirculating memory T cells in vitiligo. Study as a whole: No cells were sorted; samples were homogenized just before genomic DNA extraction.

Note on this clone: Its antigen remains unidentified.

Notes on the study in general: Different lesions suggested infiltration by different T cell clones.

V was trimmed by 5 bases and J by 6 bases, leaving 17 bases between them. The CDR3 extends over 13 amino acids. Germline CDR1 SQVTM, CDR2 ANQGSEA. Measured with immunoSEQ multiplex PCR; TCRdb has only the in-frame clones, and not every one. The table includes around 38,000 clones, about nine tenths detected once. The chain links TRBV29-1 to TRBJ2-7, with D perhaps TRBD1 (5 bases). This TCR derives from a male donor with vitiligo. Material for sequencing was blood. The DNA of the CDR3 is TGCAGCGTTACCAGAACCCCAGGGTCCGAGCAGTACTTC. Encoded protein: CSVTRTPGSEQYF.